This T cell receptor beta chain was found in a study of cytomegalovirus exposure and HLA in healthy donors. Study-wide findings and caveats: The classifier reportedly diagnosed cytomegalovirus status with high specificity and sensitivity. An assumption of roughly uniform sequencing depth across donors underlay the presence/absence analyses.

In regard to this clone: The antigen is unknown.

V gave up 0 bases and J gave up 4 bases, with 7 bases separating them. From germline, CDR1 is SGHDN and CDR2 FVKESK. The CDR3 runs 13 residues. The PCR contained 60 Vbeta and 13 Jbeta primers. Profiled with immunoSEQ multiplex PCR; TCRdb holds only in-frame clones, not every one. This sample has 95,000 to 150,000 clones, with more than 75% found just once. At sampling all donors were nominally healthy, likely with unrecorded immune exposures. The receptor was derived from a man between 40 and 49 years old in good health and CMV-seronegative. Specimen: PBMCs. J is TRBJ2-7 and V is TRBV14, with D unclear. CDR3 DNA sequence: TGTGCCAGCAGCCAAGACGGCGGATACGAGCAGTACTTC. Translated, it gives CASSQDGGYEQYF.